Listed below are T cell receptor beta chains from one sample, sequenced in a study of radiation and T cells in renal cell carcinoma. Sequencing was performed with immunoSEQ multiplex PCR; in TCRdb, only in-frame clones are kept and a portion is missing. The data show roughly 120,000 clones, 80% to 90% seen once. This sample comprised blood, obtained from a patient whose treatment included radiotherapy and nephrectomy. Receptor source: a woman in her sixties or seventies with renal cell carcinoma. The CDR3 runs from the conserved cysteine through the conserved F or W. A D gene is named only where the DNA matches it firmly. Not every row has a clone size; where given, it reads once, few, many or a size class.

>-|TRBV2|-|TRBJ1-3
TGTGCCAGCATAACGGGGAGAGGGTCTGGAAACACCATATATTTT
CASITGRGSGNTIYF
>TRBD1|TRBV27|-|TRBJ1-2
TGTGCCAGCAGCCCCTCAGGGGGCCCTGCTAACTATGGCTACACCTTC
CASSPSGGPANYGYTF
>TRBD1|TRBV4-1|-|TRBJ1-4
TGCGCCAGCAGCCCAAGACAGGGGGTTATTGCTAATGAAAAACTGTTTTTT
CASSPRQGVIANEKLFF
>-|TRBV4-2|-|TRBJ1-1
TGTGCCAGCAGCCAGTCACAGGGATCCACTGAAGCTTTCTTT
CASSQSQGSTEAFF
>-|TRBV5-4|-|TRBJ2-7
TGTGCCAGCAGCTTAAATTTAGGGGGCGAGCAGTACTTC
CASSLNLGGEQYF
>TRBD2|TRBV7-9|-|TRBJ2-3
TGTGCCAGCAACCGGGGAGGGCTGGAGGATACGCAGTATTTT
CASNRGGLEDTQYF
>-|TRBV19|few|TRBJ2-5
TGTGCCAGTAGTATAGGGCGCCTAGACCCTAGTCAAGAGACCCAGTACTTC
CASSIGRLDPSQETQYF
>-|TRBV28|-|TRBJ2-7
TGTGCCAGCAGTTTATTCCAGGGGTTTGACGAGCAGTACTTC
CASSLFQGFDEQYF
>TRBD1|TRBV19|-|TRBJ2-2
TGTGCCAGTACTACAACTACCGGGACAGAGATGCCCGGGGAGCTGTTTTTT
CASTTTTGTEMPGELFF
>TRBD1|TRBV2|-|TRBJ2-2
TGTGCCAGCAGGGCGGACAGGCCTCCCGGGGAGCTGTTTTTT
CASRADRPPGELFF
>TRBD1|TRBV6-1|-|TRBJ1-2
TGTGCCAGCAGGGCAGGGGGGGGAGATGGCTACACCTTC
CASRAGGGDGYTF
>-|TRBV28|few|TRBJ1-2
TGTGCCAGCAGGATTGGCTATGGCTACACCTTC
CASRIGYGYTF
>-|TRBV30|-|TRBJ1-6
TGTGCCTGGAGTCAAAACCTGGCCCTAAGGGGGAATTCACCCCTCCACTTT
CAWSQNLALRGNSPLHF
>TRBD1|TRBV6-5|few|TRBJ1-1
TGTGCCAGCAGTTATCACCGGACAGGGAACACTGAAGCTTTCTTT
CASSYHRTGNTEAFF
>-|TRBV7-6|few|TRBJ2-7
TGTGCCAGCAGCTTAACAGCTGGCGGGAAATCCTACGAGCAGTACTTC
CASSLTAGGKSYEQYF
>-|TRBV5-4|-|TRBJ2-1
TGTGCCAGCAGCTCGACTGAGGGCTCCCGTACTTACAATGAGCAGTTCTTC
CASSSTEGSRTYNEQFF
>-|TRBV29-1|few|TRBJ2-7
TGCAGCGTTGAAGATGGCCGGAGCTCCTACGAGCAGTACTTC
CSVEDGRSSYEQYF
>-|TRBV19|-|TRBJ1-1
TGTGCCAGTAGATACAGGGAAAGAAACACTGAAGCTTTCTTT
CASRYRERNTEAFF
>-|TRBV19|-|TRBJ2-1
TGTGCCAGCAATAGGAGGAGCTCCTACAATGAGCAGTTCTTC
CASNRRSSYNEQFF
>-|TRBV18|few|TRBJ2-7
TGTGCCAGCTCACCAGGGTCGGCTTACGAGCAGTACTTC
CASSPGSAYEQYF
>-|TRBV11-3|-|TRBJ2-5
TGTGCCAGCAGCTTAGGGCACAGTCAAGAGACCCAGTACTTC
CASSLGHSQETQYF
>-|TRBV7-9|-|TRBJ1-3
TGTGCCAGCAGCCATGACCTGGGAAACACCATATATTTT
CASSHDLGNTIYF
>-|TRBV4-1|-|TRBJ1-4
TGCGCCAGCAGCCAAGACGGGAATGAAAAACTGTTTTTT
CASSQDGNEKLFF
>TRBD1|TRBV10-1|-|TRBJ1-6
TGCGCCAGCAGTGATTCAAGGGGGCCACCCTATAATTCACCCCTCCACTTT
CASSDSRGPPYNSPLHF
>-|TRBV4-3|-|TRBJ2-3
TGCGCCAGCAGCCAAGATCGCAGTAGCACAGATACGCAGTATTTT
CASSQDRSSTDTQYF
>-|TRBV7-7|-|TRBJ1-1
TGTGCTAGCAGCTTAGCCCCGAACACTGAAGCTTTCTTT
CASSLAPNTEAFF
>-|TRBV19|-|TRBJ2-7
TGTGCCAGTAGTATATCAGGCACCTACGAGCAGTACTTC
CASSISGTYEQYF
>-|TRBV10-3|-|TRBJ2-7
TGTGCCATCGGCGGCGGCCAGACATACGAGCAGTACTTC
CAIGGGQTYEQYF
>-|TRBV4-1|-|TRBJ2-1
TGCGCCAGCAGTCAAATCCTGAGGGGCGGTTACAATGAGCAGTTCTTC
CASSQILRGGYNEQFF
>-|TRBV5-1|-|TRBJ2-7
TGCGCCAGCAGCTTGGAACCGGCAAACTACGAGCAGTACTTC
CASSLEPANYEQYF
>-|TRBV29-1|-|TRBJ1-2
TGCAGCGTTCCCGCCGATAACTATGGCTACACCTTC
CSVPADNYGYTF
>TRBD1|TRBV5-6|-|TRBJ2-7
TGTGCCAGCAGCTTCGGTACAGGGGGCAGCTTCGAGCAGTACTTC
CASSFGTGGSFEQYF
>-|TRBV6-5|-|TRBJ2-7
TGTGCCAGCGGCCTAAAGGACTACGAGCAGTACTTC
CASGLKDYEQYF
>TRBD2|TRBV19|-|TRBJ2-1
TGTGCCAGTAGTATAGTGGACGGGGGGTCCCTCAATGAGCAGTTCTTC
CASSIVDGGSLNEQFF
>-|TRBV29-1|few|TRBJ1-3
TGCAGCGTTAGAGGGGCTGCTGGAAACACCATATATTTT
CSVRGAAGNTIYF
>TRBD1|TRBV6-1|-|TRBJ1-2
TGTGCCAGCAGTGAAGGGACAGGGGTAAACTATGGCTACACCTTC
CASSEGTGVNYGYTF
>-|TRBV28|-|TRBJ2-7
TGTGCCAGCAGCCAACTCACAGGGTCCCCCTACGAGCAGTACTTC
CASSQLTGSPYEQYF
>-|TRBV7-3|once|TRBJ2-1
TGTGCCAGCAGCTTGGGCGGGTCCTACAATGAGCAGTTCTTC
CASSLGGSYNEQFF
>-|TRBV4-3|-|TRBJ1-3
TGCGCCAGCAGCCAAACAGACTCTGGAAACACCATATATTTT
CASSQTDSGNTIYF
>TRBD1|TRBV7-9|many|TRBJ2-7
TGTGCCAGCAGTTACCTTACCGGGACAGGTTCTGACGAGCAGTACTTC
CASSYLTGTGSDEQYF
>-|TRBV5-5|once|TRBJ1-5
TGTGCCAGCAGCTTGGGTGAAGGGGGAAGGCATCAGCCCCAGCATTTT
CASSLGEGGRHQPQHF
>TRBD1|TRBV28|-|TRBJ2-5
TGTGCCAGCAGCCGGGGACAGTGGGAGACCCAGTACTTC
CASSRGQWETQYF
>-|TRBV29-1|few|TRBJ2-3
TGCAGCGTCGAAGACCGGCTAGAGGTAGATACGCAGTATTTT
CSVEDRLEVDTQYF
>-|TRBV28|-|TRBJ2-3
TGTGCCAGCAGTTTTTTTGGCCTCGGGACCCAGGGCCGGGTCACGCAGTATTTT
CASSFFGLGTQGRVTQYF
>TRBD1|TRBV5-4|-|TRBJ1-2
TGTGCCAGCAGGTACAGGGGATCTAACTATGGCTACACCTTC
CASRYRGSNYGYTF
>-|TRBV6-5|-|TRBJ1-2
TGTGCCAGCAGTTACTCGATCGGGAGCTACACCTTC
CASSYSIGSYTF
>-|TRBV19|-|TRBJ1-5
TGTGCCAGTAGTATAGAGAGGACGGCCTATAGCAATCAGCCCCAGCATTTT
CASSIERTAYSNQPQHF
>TRBD2|TRBV6-6|-|TRBJ2-7
TGTGCCATCCGGGGGGGGGAGGGCACCTACGAGCAGTACTTC
CAIRGGEGTYEQYF
>-|TRBV28|-|TRBJ2-1
TGTGCCAGCAGTTTACTTGACAGGTCCAATGAGCAGTTCTTC
CASSLLDRSNEQFF
>-|TRBV18|-|TRBJ1-2
TGTGCCAGCTCACCACAGGGGGGAGATAACTATGGCTACACCTTC
CASSPQGGDNYGYTF
>-|TRBV7-3|-|TRBJ2-4
TGTGCCAGCAGCTTAACGGCAGCCGCAGCCAAAAACATTCAGTACTTC
CASSLTAAAAKNIQYF
>TRBD1|TRBV19|-|TRBJ1-2
TGTGCCAGTAACTCCGGGACAGGGGGCGACTATGGCTACACCTTC
CASNSGTGGDYGYTF
>-|TRBV18|few|TRBJ1-3
TGTGCCAGCTCACCACAGTCGACGGCTGGTGGAAACACCATATATTTT
CASSPQSTAGGNTIYF
>-|TRBV6-5|-|TRBJ1-4
TGTGCCAGCAGTTACCGGCAGGGCGGCGAAAAACTGTTTTTT
CASSYRQGGEKLFF
>-|TRBV19|-|TRBJ2-2
TGTGCCAGTAGTATAGCGCCCGCGAACACCGGGGAGCTGTTTTTT
CASSIAPANTGELFF
>-|TRBV30|few|TRBJ1-1
TGTGCCTGGAGCCACGATCTGGATCTCCGAAAGAACACTGAAGCTTTCTTT
CAWSHDLDLRKNTEAFF
>-|TRBV15|few|TRBJ1-5
TGTGCCACCAGCAGGCGCAGCTCCAATCAGCCCCAGCATTTT
CATSRRSSNQPQHF
>-|TRBV29-1|few|TRBJ1-1
TGCAGCGTTGGTAGGGGGGAGGGCACTGAAGCTTTCTTT
CSVGRGEGTEAFF
>TRBD1|TRBV2|-|TRBJ1-2
TGTGCCAGCAGTGCCACAGGGGGCGGGAGGTACACCTTC
CASSATGGGRYTF
>-|TRBV11-3|-|TRBJ2-3
TGTGCCAGCAGCTTAACCCCAGATACGCAGTATTTT
CASSLTPDTQYF